These 20 T cell receptor beta chains were all obtained from the same sample, sequenced in a study of blood T cell repertoires in COVID-19. Measured with immunoSEQ multiplex PCR; TCRdb has only the in-frame clones, and not every one. In the table there are roughly 140,000 clones, about 76% of which are singletons. Sequencing was performed on peripheral blood. The receptors come from a human donor in a cohort sampled during active COVID-19.

The chain has TRBV28 and TRBJ1-2, with 7 bases aligning to TRBD1. Germline loops: CDR1 MDHEN, CDR2 SYDVKM. V lost 4 bases, J lost 0 bases, and 5 bases stayed unmatched. CDR3 length: 15 amino acids. The CDR3 protein is CASSSGTATNYGYTF. CDR3 nucleotides: TGTGCCAGCAGTTCGGGGACAGCGACTAACTATGGCTACACCTTC.

This chain connects TRBV7-9 to TRBJ2-7; TRBD1 matches at 9 bases. Trimming cost V 5 bases and J 1 base; bases outside gene matches: 6. Germline V gene sequence: CDR1 SEHNR, CDR2 FQNEAQ (reference sequence). CDR3 size: 15 residues. This chain's CDR3 is CASSRTGTGSYEQYF. The CDR3 DNA reads as TGTGCCAGCAGCCGTACCGGGACAGGGTCCTACGAGCAGTACTTC.

This rearrangement joins TRBV10-3 to TRBJ2-7; D is unresolved. The CDR3 covers 13 residues. V lost 5 bases and J lost 1, with 9 bases in between. CDR1 and CDR2 from the germline V gene are ENHRY and SYGVKD. The CDR3 nucleotides read TGTGCCATCAGTACTGACACATCCTACGAGCAGTACTTC. Its protein is CAISTDTSYEQYF.

The gene calls are TRBV3-1 (or the pseudogene TRBV3-2) and TRBJ2-7, with D possibly being TRBD2 (6 bases). There are 13 residues in the CDR3. V was cut by 4 bases and J by 6 bases, with 13 bases left in between. Germline-derived CDR1 and CDR2 are LGHDT and YNNKEL (reference sequence). The CDR3 nucleotides are TGTGCCAGCAGCCCGGATCGGGGGAGCGAGCAGTACTTC. It codes for CASSPDRGSEQYF.

The genes are TRBV7-2 and TRBJ2-7; D is ambiguous. Germline V CDR1 and CDR2: SGHTA, FQGNSA. The CDR3 consists of 18 residues. Trimming removed 5 bases from V and 6 bases from J, with 29 bases in between. The CDR3 region has the DNA TGTGCCAGCAGCGCAGATCCCCAATTAAGTTCTTTTTCATCCGAGCAGTACTTC. Amino acid sequence: CASSADPQLSSFSSEQYF.

This clone turned up a few times. The V gene is TRBV9, the J gene TRBJ2-7; a possible D gene is TRBD2 (6 bases). The V end was cut by 3 bases, the J end by 0 bases, with 10 bases between. The CDR3 is made up of 14 amino acids. CDR1 and CDR2 from the germline V gene are SGDLS and YYNGEE. CDR3 nucleotides: TGTGCCAGCAGCGGGGACTTCCTCTCCTACGAGCAGTACTTC. This sequence encodes CASSGDFLSYEQYF.

The chain carries TRBV29-1 and TRBJ1-4; a possible D gene is TRBD1 (6 bases). Per the germline V gene, CDR1 is SQVTM and CDR2 is ANQGSEA. The germline V and J ends were trimmed by 6 bases and 1 base, with 12 bases remaining between them. The CDR3 length is 14 residues. For the CDR3, the DNA is TGCAGCGTCGACACACAGGGAACTAATGAAAAACTGTTTTTT. Protein product: CSVDTQGTNEKLFF.

The gene calls are TRBV9 and TRBJ2-7; 12 bases map to TRBD2. The V gene's germline CDR1 is SGDLS and CDR2 YYNGEE. This CDR3 region has 18 residues. After removal of 3 bases from V and 0 bases from J, the junction contained 10 bases not matched to a gene. CDR3 sequence reads: CASSAGTSGLLSSYEQYF. As DNA, the CDR3 is TGTGCCAGCAGCGCCGGGACTAGCGGGCTACTGAGCTCCTACGAGCAGTACTTC.

This chain uses TRBV3-1 (or the pseudogene TRBV3-2) with TRBJ2-7, with 10 bases that match TRBD1. CDR1 and CDR2 (germline): LGHDT, YNNKEL (reference sequence). The CDR3 spans 19 residues. J gave up 3 bases and V 4 bases, and 18 bases lay outside the gene matches. The CDR3 is CASSPPGTGVLARGYEQYF. The CDR3 DNA sequence: TGTGCCAGCAGCCCACCCGGGACAGGGGTCTTGGCGAGGGGCTACGAGCAGTACTTC.

This clone came up a few times. This rearrangement joins TRBV5-1 to TRBJ2-7, with 14 bases aligning to TRBD2. CDR1 SGHRS and CDR2 YFSETQ come from the germline V gene. There are 16 residues in the CDR3. V was pared by 4 bases and J by 2 bases, with 5 bases of the junction left unmatched. The CDR3 spells CASSVGTSGSTYEQYF. The CDR3 DNA sequence: TGCGCCAGCAGCGTGGGGACTAGCGGGAGCACCTACGAGCAGTACTTC.

The rearrangement joins TRBV7-8 to TRBJ1-3; D unclear. Germline values: CDR1 SGHVS, CDR2 FQNEAQ. There are 16 residues in the CDR3. The ends were cut back, 6 bases at V and 0 bases at J, with 15 bases in the middle. Here the CDR3 reads CASSTTFTSSGNTIYF. CDR3 DNA: TGTGCCAGCAGTACTACCTTTACCAGCTCTGGAAACACCATATATTTT.

The J gene is TRBJ1-5, the V gene TRBV27; a possible D gene is TRBD1 (5 bases). Germline V gene lookup returns CDR1 MNHEY and CDR2 SMNVEV (reference sequence). V was cut by 1 base and J by 4 bases, with 11 bases left in between. There are 15 residues in the CDR3. The CDR3 coding sequence is TGTGCCAGCAGTTTATGGGGGGGACGGAATCAGCCCCAGCATTTT. Translating gives CASSLWGGRNQPQHF.

There are a few counts of this clone. The chain employs TRBV9 and TRBJ1-4; 7 bases fit TRBD1. Germline V gene lookup returns CDR1 SGDLS and CDR2 YYNGEE. The CDR3 has 16 amino acids. The J segment lost 7 bases and the V segment lost 4 bases, leaving 13 bases of the junction unmatched. The CDR3 sequence is CASSPRGQSRTEKLFF. For the CDR3, the DNA is TGTGCCAGCAGCCCGAGGGGACAGAGCCGGACTGAAAAACTGTTTTTT.

The rearrangement links TRBV28 to TRBJ1-2, with 10 bases identical to TRBD1. With V trimmed by 8 bases and J by 7 bases, 4 bases remained unmatched. CDR1 is MDHEN and CDR2 is SYDVKM in the germline V gene. This CDR3 has 12 residues. CDR3 nucleotides: TGTGCCAGCCAGACAGGGGGCTTTGGCTACACCTTC. Its protein product is CASQTGGFGYTF.

The V and J genes are TRBV4-2 and TRBJ2-1, with D unclear. Germline lookup yields CDR1 LGHNA and CDR2 YNFKEQ. There are 14 residues in the CDR3. V was pared by 0 bases and J by 3 bases, with 6 bases between. This CDR3 is CASSQDLFYNEQFF. Here the CDR3 DNA reads TGTGCCAGCAGCCAAGATCTATTCTACAATGAGCAGTTCTTC.

The rearrangement links TRBV4-2 to TRBJ1-5; D may be TRBD1 (6 bases). The CDR3 contains 15 residues. V lost 0 bases and J lost 7, with 13 bases in between. Germline V CDR1 and CDR2: LGHNA, YNFKEQ. CDR3 nucleotides: TGTGCCAGCAGCCAAGATGGGGCAGGGGTCCAGCCCCAGCATTTT. Translated: CASSQDGAGVQPQHF.

This clone was counted only a few times. This rearrangement joins TRBV2 to TRBJ1-2; D may be TRBD1 (6 bases). Germline-derived CDR1 and CDR2 are SNHLY and FYNNEI. The CDR3 spans 14 residues. With 7 bases removed from V and 8 bases from J, the gap between germline ends came to 20 bases. The CDR3 region has the DNA TGTGCCAGCACCCTAGGACAGCCCCGGTGGGGCTACACCTTC. This sequence encodes CASTLGQPRWGYTF.

CDR3: CASSVSGLANTGELFF. CDR3 bases: TGTGCCAGCAGCGTATCGGGACTAGCGAACACCGGGGAGCTGTTTTTT. The rearrangement links TRBV9 to TRBJ2-2; 8 bases are shared with TRBD2. The V gene's germline CDR1 is SGDLS and CDR2 YYNGEE. The J segment lost 0 bases and the V segment lost 1 base, leaving 2 bases of the junction unmatched. There are 16 residues in the CDR3.

This clone appeared a few times. V is TRBV18 and J is TRBJ2-6; D not resolved. This CDR3 is built from 16 residues. V dropped 3 bases and J dropped 4 bases, with 13 bases sitting between them. From germline, CDR1 is KGHSH and CDR2 LQKENI. CDR3 DNA sequence: TGTGCCAGCTCACCTACCGGAGATCCCGGGGCCAACGTCCTGACTTTC. The encoded protein is CASSPTGDPGANVLTF.

The genes are TRBV5-1 and TRBJ1-1, with D unresolved. This CDR3 is built from 15 residues. The V gene lost 0 bases and the J gene lost 0 bases, with 9 bases spanning the gap. The germline CDR1 and CDR2 sequences are SGHRS and YFSETQ. CDR3 region: CASSLALSLNTEAFF. In DNA form, the CDR3 reads TGCGCCAGCAGCTTGGCGTTGAGTCTGAACACTGAAGCTTTCTTT.